These 5 T cell receptor beta chains were sequenced from one sample in a study of shared clonotypes between healthy human individuals. Method: immunoSEQ multiplex PCR; TCRdb's copy keeps in-frame clones and lacks some. The repertoire consists of over a million clones, with roughly 97% occurring once and the leading ten covering approximately 1.1%. Input material: naive CD4+ T cells sorted from blood. Subset noted: CD45RA+ positively selected. Receptors originate from a man aged 25-45 years in good health.

J is TRBJ1-3 and V is TRBV9; D is uncertain. Germline loops: CDR1 SGDLS, CDR2 YYNGEE. V lost 0 bases, J lost 2 bases, and 6 bases lay in between. The CDR3 totals 14 residues. CDR3 residues: CASSVEAAGNTIYF. In DNA, the CDR3 is TGTGCCAGCAGCGTAGAAGCCGCTGGAAACACCATATATTTT.

The chain joins TRBV5-4 to TRBJ2-5; D remains unclear. The germline V gene encodes CDR1 SGHNT and CDR2 YYREEE (reference sequence). The CDR3 is 13 residues long. The V end was cut by 4 bases, the J end by 5 bases, with 12 bases between. CDR3 in DNA: TGTGCCAGCAGCCCCAGTCCAATGGAGACCCAGTACTTC. It codes for CASSPSPMETQYF. Looking up the rest from reference TRBV5-4 and TRBJ2-5 gives the full variable domain: ETGVTQSPTHLIKTRGQQVTLRCSSQSGHNTVSWYQQALGQGPQFIFQYYREEENGRGNFPPRFSGLQFPNYSSELNVNALELDDSALYLCASSPSPMETQYFGPGTRLLVL.

The rearrangement joins TRBV18 to TRBJ1-1; 8 bases agree with TRBD1. Germline V gene sequence: CDR1 KGHSH, CDR2 LQKENI. With V trimmed by 4 bases and J by 0 bases, 13 bases remained unmatched. The CDR3 runs 18 residues. CDR3 bases: TGTGCCAGCTCACTTCATCAGGGGGCCGGGGCAATGAACACTGAAGCTTTCTTT. Its protein is CASSLHQGAGAMNTEAFF.

The CDR3 loop is CASRQTGTYEQYF. The CDR3 DNA is TGTGCCAGCAGGCAGACAGGGACCTACGAGCAGTACTTC. The chain joins TRBV2 to TRBJ2-7; TRBD1 agrees at 7 bases. The CDR3 has 13 amino acids. V shed 6 bases and J 2 bases; nucleotides not matched to a gene: 4. Germline CDR1 reads SNHLY; CDR2 reads FYNNEI. Variable domain in full (rest from reference TRBV2 and TRBJ2-7): EPEVTQTPSHQVTQMGQEVILRCVPISNHLYFYWYRQILGQKVEFLVSFYNNEISEKSEIFDDQFSVERPDGSNFTLKIRSTKLEDSAMYFCASRQTGTYEQYFGPGTRLTVT.

The V gene is TRBV5-1, the J gene TRBJ1-5, with unresolved D. The CDR3 spans 15 residues. Per the germline V gene, CDR1 is SGHRS and CDR2 is YFSETQ. Trimming removed 1 base from V and 4 bases from J, with 12 bases in between. CDR3: CASSLSGSWNQPQHF. The DNA for the CDR3 is TGCGCCAGCAGCTTGAGTGGGTCTTGGAATCAGCCCCAGCATTTT.